The clone carrying this TCR beta chain was counted at least ten times. Its specificity is not known. This specimen comes from a study of T cells in Graves' hyperthyroidism and ophthalmopathy. General study results and limits: Blood also contained most expanded thyroid clonotypes above 0.001.

The germline gives CDR1 MNHEY, CDR2 SVGAGI. The CDR3 has 16 amino acids. Trimming took 0 bases from V and 1 from J, leaving 12 bases between them. Each 10 ml fresh peripheral blood draw supplied the PBMCs. RNA transcripts were the template for amplifying TCR beta CDR3 regions. The primer set for the first-round RT-PCR of the TCR CDR3 was HTBI. TCRdb reanalysed the multiplex PCR reads using MiXCR and keeps one entry per CDR3 protein. The sample holds a few hundred thousand distinct CDR3 sequences; approximately 14% are singletons and the top ten take roughly 7.4%. The chain couples TRBV6-5 to TRBJ1-1; D call uncertain. The clonotype originates from a woman aged 18-29 years with Graves' hyperthyroidism. What was sequenced was blood. CDR3 residues: CASSYSSWQANTEAFF. The CDR3 DNA reads as TGTGCCAGCAGTTACTCGAGTTGGCAAGCGAACACTGAAGCTTTCTTT.